The sequence of this T cell receptor beta chain was determined in a study of T-cell memory formation after mild COVID-19. Turning to the study itself: Each donor largely had its own TCR clusters. Study outcomes and limitations: The second-wave clones peaking on day 37 were not confirmed as SARS-CoV-2-specific.

For this clonotype: Its specificity is not known.

From 5'RACE with constant-segment primers came TCR alpha and TCR beta cDNA libraries that carried sample barcodes and UMIs. TCRdb reanalysed the 5' RACE reads using MiXCR and keeps one entry per CDR3 protein. The sample gives more than 250,000 distinct CDR3 sequences, 16% of which show up once; around a fifth is in the top ten. The germline V gene has CDR1 ENHRY and CDR2 SYGVKD. V was cut by 0 bases and J by 6 bases, with 12 bases left in between. This CDR3 has 16 amino acids. This clonotype was sampled from a man younger than 35 who had mild COVID-19 (a few samples of this study predate the infection). Cell type and time point are not known. Sequencing was carried out using PBMCs or a T cell subset sorted from them (not recorded which). This sequence joins TRBV10-3 and TRBJ1-6, with D maybe TRBD1 (6 bases). This chain's CDR3 is CAISESTGTLNSPLHF. CDR3 sequence (DNA): TGTGCCATCAGTGAGTCGACAGGTACCCTTAATTCACCCCTCCACTTT.